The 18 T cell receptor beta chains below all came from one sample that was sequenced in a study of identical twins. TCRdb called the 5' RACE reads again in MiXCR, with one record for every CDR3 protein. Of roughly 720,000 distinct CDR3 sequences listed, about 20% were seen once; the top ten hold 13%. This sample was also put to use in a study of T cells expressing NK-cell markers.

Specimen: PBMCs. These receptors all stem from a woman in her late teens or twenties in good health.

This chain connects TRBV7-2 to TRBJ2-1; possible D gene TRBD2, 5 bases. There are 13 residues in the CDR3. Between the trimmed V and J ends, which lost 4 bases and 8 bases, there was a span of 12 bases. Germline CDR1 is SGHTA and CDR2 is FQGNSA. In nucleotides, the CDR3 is TGTGCCAGCAGCTATACTAGTGCTCATGAGCAGTTCTTC. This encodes CASSYTSAHEQFF. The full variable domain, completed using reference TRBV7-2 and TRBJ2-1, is GAGVSQSPSNKVTEKGKDVELRCDPISGHTALYWYRQSLGQGLEFLIYFQGNSAPDKSGLPSDRFSAERTGGSVSTLTIQRTQQEDSAVYLCASSYTSAHEQFFGPGTRLTVL.

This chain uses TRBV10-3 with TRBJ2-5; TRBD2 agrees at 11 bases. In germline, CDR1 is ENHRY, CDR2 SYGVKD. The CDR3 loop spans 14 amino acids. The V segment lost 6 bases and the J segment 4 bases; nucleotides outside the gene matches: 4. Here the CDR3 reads CAIRPGLAGETQYF. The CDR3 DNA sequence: TGTGCCATCAGACCCGGACTAGCGGGAGAGACCCAGTACTTC.

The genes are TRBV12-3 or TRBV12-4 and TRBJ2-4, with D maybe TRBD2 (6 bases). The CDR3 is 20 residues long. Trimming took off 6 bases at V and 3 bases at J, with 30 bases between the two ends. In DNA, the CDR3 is TGTGCCAGCAGCCAAGAGGGTGGGGGGACTTTTTCCCTAGGCAAAAACATTCAGTACTTC. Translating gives CASSQEGGGTFSLGKNIQYF.

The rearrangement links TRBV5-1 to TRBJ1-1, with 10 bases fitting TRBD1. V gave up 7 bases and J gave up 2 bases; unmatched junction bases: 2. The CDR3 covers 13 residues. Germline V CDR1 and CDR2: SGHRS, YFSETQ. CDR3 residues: CASGQGVNTEAFF. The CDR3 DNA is TGCGCCAGCGGACAGGGGGTAAACACTGAAGCTTTCTTT.

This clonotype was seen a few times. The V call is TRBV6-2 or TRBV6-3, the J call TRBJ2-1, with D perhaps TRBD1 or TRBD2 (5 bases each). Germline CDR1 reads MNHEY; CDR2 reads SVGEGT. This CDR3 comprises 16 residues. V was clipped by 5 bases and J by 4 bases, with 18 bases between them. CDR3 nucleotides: TGTGCCAGCAGTCCTCGGGGCGGTGGGACGTACAATGAGCAGTTCTTC. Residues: CASSPRGGGTYNEQFF.

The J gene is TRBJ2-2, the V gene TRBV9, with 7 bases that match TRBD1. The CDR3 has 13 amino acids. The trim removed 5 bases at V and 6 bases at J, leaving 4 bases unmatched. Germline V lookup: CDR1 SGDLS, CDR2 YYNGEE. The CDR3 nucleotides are TGTGCCAGCAGTGACAGGGAAGCCGGGGAGCTGTTTTTT. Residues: CASSDREAGELFF.

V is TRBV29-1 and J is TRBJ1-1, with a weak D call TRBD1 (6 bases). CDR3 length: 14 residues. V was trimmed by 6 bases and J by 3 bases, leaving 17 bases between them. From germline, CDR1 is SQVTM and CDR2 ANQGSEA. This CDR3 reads CSVGEGGVYTEAFF. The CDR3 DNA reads TGCAGCGTGGGGGAGGGGGGAGTCTACACTGAAGCTTTCTTT.

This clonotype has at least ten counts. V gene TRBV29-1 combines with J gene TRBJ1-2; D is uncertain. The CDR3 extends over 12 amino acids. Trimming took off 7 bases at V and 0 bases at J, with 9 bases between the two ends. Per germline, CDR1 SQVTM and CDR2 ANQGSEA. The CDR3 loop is CSANTPNYGYTF. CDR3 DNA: TGCAGCGCGAACACGCCTAACTATGGCTACACCTTC. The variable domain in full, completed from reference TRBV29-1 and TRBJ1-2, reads SAVISQKPSRDICQRGTSLTIQCQVDSQVTMMFWYRQQPGQSLTLIATANQGSEATYESGFVIDKFPISRPNLTFSTLTVSNMSPEDSSIYLCSANTPNYGYTFGSGTRLTVV.

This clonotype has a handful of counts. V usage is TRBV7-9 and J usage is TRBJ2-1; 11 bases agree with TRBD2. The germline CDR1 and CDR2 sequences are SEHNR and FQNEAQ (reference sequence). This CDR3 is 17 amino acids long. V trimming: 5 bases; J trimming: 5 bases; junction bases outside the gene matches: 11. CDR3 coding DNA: TGTGCCAGCAGCCACCCCCCACTAGCGGGAGTAGACAATGAGCAGTTCTTC. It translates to CASSHPPLAGVDNEQFF.

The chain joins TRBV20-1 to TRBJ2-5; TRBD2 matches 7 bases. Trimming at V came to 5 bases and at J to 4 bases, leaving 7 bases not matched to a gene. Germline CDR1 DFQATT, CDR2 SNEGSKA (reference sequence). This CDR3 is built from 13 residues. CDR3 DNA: TGCAGTGCTTACACTTTAGCGGGAGAGACCCAGTACTTC. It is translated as CSAYTLAGETQYF.

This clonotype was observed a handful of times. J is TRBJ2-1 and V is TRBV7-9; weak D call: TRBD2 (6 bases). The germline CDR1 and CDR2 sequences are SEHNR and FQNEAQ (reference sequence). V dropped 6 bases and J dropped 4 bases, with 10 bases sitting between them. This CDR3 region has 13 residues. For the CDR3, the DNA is TGTGCCAGCAGGGGGACTTTTTACAATGAGCAGTTCTTC. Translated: CASRGTFYNEQFF.

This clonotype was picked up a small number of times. The chain's CDR3 is CASKKASDLWETQYF. The CDR3 nucleotides read TGTGCCAGCAAAAAGGCTAGCGATCTTTGGGAGACCCAGTACTTC. This chain links TRBV27 with TRBJ2-5; a weak D match, TRBD2 (6 bases). Trimming removed 7 bases from V and 5 bases from J, with 20 bases in between. The CDR3 spans 15 residues. Germline CDR1 reads MNHEY; CDR2 reads SMNVEV (reference sequence).

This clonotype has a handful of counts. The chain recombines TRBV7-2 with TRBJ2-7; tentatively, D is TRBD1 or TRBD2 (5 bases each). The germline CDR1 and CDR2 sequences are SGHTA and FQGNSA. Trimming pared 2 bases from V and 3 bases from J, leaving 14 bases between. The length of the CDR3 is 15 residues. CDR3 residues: CASSLMGVGDYEQYF. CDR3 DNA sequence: TGTGCCAGCAGCTTAATGGGGGTGGGGGACTACGAGCAGTACTTC.

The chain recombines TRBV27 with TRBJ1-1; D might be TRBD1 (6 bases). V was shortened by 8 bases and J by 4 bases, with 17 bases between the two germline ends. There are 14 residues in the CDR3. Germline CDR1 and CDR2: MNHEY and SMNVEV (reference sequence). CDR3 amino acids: CASQGGGLVTEAFF. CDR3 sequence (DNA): TGTGCCAGCCAAGGGGGGGGCTTGGTCACTGAAGCTTTCTTT.

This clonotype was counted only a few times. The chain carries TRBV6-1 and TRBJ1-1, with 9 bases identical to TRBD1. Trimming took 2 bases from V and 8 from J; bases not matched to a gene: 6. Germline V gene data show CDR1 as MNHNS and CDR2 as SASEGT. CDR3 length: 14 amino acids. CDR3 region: CASSEIDRGGEAFF. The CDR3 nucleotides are TGTGCCAGCAGTGAAATTGACAGGGGGGGGGAAGCTTTCTTT.

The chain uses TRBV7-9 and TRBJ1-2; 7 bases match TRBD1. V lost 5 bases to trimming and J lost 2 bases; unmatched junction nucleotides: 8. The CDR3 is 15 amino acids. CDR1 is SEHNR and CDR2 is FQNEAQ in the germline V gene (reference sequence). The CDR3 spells CASSLQTGRNYGYTF. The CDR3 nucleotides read TGTGCCAGCAGCCTACAGACAGGGAGGAACTATGGCTACACCTTC.

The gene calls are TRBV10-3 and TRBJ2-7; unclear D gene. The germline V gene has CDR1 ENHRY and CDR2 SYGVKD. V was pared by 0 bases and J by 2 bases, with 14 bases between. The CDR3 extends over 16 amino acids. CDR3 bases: TGTGCCATCAGTGAGTCGACCCCGGCCGTAACCTACGAGCAGTACTTC. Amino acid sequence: CAISESTPAVTYEQYF.

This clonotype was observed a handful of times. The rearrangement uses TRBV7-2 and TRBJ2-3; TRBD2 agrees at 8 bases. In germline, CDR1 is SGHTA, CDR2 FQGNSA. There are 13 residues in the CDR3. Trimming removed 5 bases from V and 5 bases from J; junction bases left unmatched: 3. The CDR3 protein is CASSPTSGDTQYF. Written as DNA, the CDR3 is TGTGCCAGCAGCCCCACTAGCGGAGATACGCAGTATTTT.